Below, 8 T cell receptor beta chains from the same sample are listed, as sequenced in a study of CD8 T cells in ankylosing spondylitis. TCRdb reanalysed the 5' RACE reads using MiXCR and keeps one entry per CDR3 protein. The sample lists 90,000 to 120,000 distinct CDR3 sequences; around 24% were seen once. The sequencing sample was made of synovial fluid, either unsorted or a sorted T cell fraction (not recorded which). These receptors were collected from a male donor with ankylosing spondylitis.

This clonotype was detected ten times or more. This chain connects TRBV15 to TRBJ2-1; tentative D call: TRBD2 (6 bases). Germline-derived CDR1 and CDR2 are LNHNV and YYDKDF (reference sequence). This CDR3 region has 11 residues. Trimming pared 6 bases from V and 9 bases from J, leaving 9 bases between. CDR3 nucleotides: TGTGCCACCAGAAGCGGGCCTGAGCAGTTCTTC. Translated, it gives CATRSGPEQFF.

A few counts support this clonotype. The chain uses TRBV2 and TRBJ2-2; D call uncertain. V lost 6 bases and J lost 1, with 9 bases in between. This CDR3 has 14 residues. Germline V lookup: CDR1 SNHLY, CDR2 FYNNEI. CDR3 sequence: CASSRHLNTGELFF. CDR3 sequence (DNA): TGTGCCAGCAGCAGGCACCTGAACACCGGGGAGCTGTTTTTT.

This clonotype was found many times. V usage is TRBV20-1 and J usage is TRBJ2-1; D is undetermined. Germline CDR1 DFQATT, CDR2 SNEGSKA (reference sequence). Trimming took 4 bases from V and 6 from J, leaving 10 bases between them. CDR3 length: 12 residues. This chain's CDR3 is CSAIPGFNEQFF. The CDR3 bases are TGCAGTGCTATACCCGGTTTCAATGAGCAGTTCTTC.

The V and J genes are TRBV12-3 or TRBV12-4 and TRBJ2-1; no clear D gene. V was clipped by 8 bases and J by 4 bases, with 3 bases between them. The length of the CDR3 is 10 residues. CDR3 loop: CASAYNEQFF. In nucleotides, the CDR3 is TGTGCCAGCGCTTACAATGAGCAGTTCTTC.

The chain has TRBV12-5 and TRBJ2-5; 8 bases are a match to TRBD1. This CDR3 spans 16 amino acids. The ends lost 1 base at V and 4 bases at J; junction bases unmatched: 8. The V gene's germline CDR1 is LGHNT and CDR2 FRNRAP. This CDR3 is CASGLGQGAGGETQYF. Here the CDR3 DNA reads TGTGCTAGTGGTTTGGGGCAGGGGGCCGGGGGAGAGACCCAGTACTTC.

The CDR3: CASSPEGRGDTQYF. The CDR3 nucleotides are TGTGCCAGCTCACCGGAGGGCCGGGGCGATACGCAGTATTTT. V and J are TRBV18 and TRBJ2-3; TRBD2 is a possible D gene (6 bases). Trimming left V 3 bases short and J 6 bases short, with 13 bases between. The CDR3 is 14 residues long. Per germline, CDR1 KGHSH and CDR2 LQKENI.

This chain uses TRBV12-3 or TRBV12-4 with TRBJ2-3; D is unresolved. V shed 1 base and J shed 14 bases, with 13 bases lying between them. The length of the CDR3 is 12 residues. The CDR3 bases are TGTGCCAGCAGTTTAGGCCAAGGAGCGAGGTATTTT. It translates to CASSLGQGARYF.

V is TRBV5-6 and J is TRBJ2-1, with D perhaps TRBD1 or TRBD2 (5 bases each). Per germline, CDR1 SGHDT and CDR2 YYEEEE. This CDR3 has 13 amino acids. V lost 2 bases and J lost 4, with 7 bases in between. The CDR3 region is CASSFGAYNEQFF. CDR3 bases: TGTGCCAGCAGCTTCGGGGCTTACAATGAGCAGTTCTTC.